Below, 28 T cell receptor beta chains from the same sample are listed, as sequenced in a study of molecular identifiers for immune sequencing clone quantification. A single record per CDR3 protein comes from TCRdb applying MiXCR to the PCR reads. This table has tens of thousands of distinct CDR3 sequences, around 23% appearing once. Sample: naive CD8+ T cells from blood, with Jurkat cell RNA spiked in. Subset here: FACS-sorted CD8+CD4-CCR7+CD45RA+ naive T cells. The receptors originated from a human donor in good health. Some libraries in this study had Jurkat cell RNA spiked in.

This clonotype appeared many times. This chain uses TRBV20-1 with TRBJ2-2; no definite D call. The V gene's germline CDR1 is DFQATT and CDR2 SNEGSKA (reference sequence). The CDR3 contains 13 residues. Trimming took off 2 bases at V and 1 base at J, with 5 bases between the two ends. The CDR3 loop is CSARSLNTGELFF. In DNA, the CDR3 is TGCAGTGCTAGATCCTTGAACACCGGGGAGCTGTTTTTT.

The gene calls are TRBV3-1 and TRBJ2-7, with TRBD1 matching 9 bases. V shed 2 bases, J shed 4 bases, and the junction held 9 bases outside the gene matches. Looked up from germline, CDR1 is LGHDT and CDR2 is YNNKEL (reference sequence). The CDR3 extends over 16 amino acids. The CDR3 spells CASSQSHRGRNYEQYF. In DNA form, the CDR3 reads TGTGCCAGCAGCCAATCCCACAGGGGGCGAAATTACGAGCAGTACTTC.

This clonotype was counted ten times or more. The chain links TRBV28 to TRBJ2-7, with D maybe TRBD2 (7 bases). Trimming took off 1 base at V and 7 bases at J, with 17 bases between the two ends. CDR3 size: 15 residues. CDR1 is MDHEN, CDR2 SYDVKM, per germline. For the CDR3, the DNA is TGTGCCAGCAGTTTATTGGGAGGGACATATGAGGAGCAGTACTTC. Residues: CASSLLGGTYEEQYF. Full variable domain (outside the CDR3, taken from reference TRBV28 and TRBJ2-7): DVKVTQSSRYLVKRTGEKVFLECVQDMDHENMFWYRQDPGLGLRLIYFSYDVKMKEKGDIPEGYSVSREKKERFSLILESASTNQTSMYLCASSLLGGTYEEQYFGPGTRLTVT.

The table lists this clonotype with many counts. V gene TRBV29-1 combines with J gene TRBJ2-7; 9 bases fit TRBD1. The CDR3 runs to 14 residues. Germline V gene data show CDR1 as SQVTM and CDR2 as ANQGSEA. V lost 2 bases, J lost 6 bases, and 8 bases stayed unmatched. The CDR3 loop is CSVERGQGYSEQYF. The CDR3 DNA is TGCAGCGTTGAAAGGGGACAGGGTTATTCCGAGCAGTACTTC.

In this sample, this clonotype turned up many times. The chain is built from TRBV4-3 and TRBJ2-2; 10 bases agree with TRBD2. This CDR3 has 17 amino acids. J gave up 7 bases and V 0 bases, and 8 bases lay outside the gene matches. Germline CDR1 reads LGHNA; CDR2 reads YSLEER. CDR3 bases: TGCGCCAGCAGCCAAGATTGGCTAGCGGGAGCCAGCGGGGAGCTGTTTTTT. The encoded protein is CASSQDWLAGASGELFF.

In regard to this clonotype: This may come from a read error, since a much larger clone is one base off. The rearrangement uses TRBV4-1 and TRBJ2-7, with 10 bases lining up with TRBD2. Germline V CDR1 and CDR2: MGHRA, YSYEKL. The CDR3 runs 15 residues. Written as DNA, the CDR3 is TGCGCCAGCAGCCAACCAGCGGGGGGGTCCTACGGGCAGTACTTC. This gives the protein CASSQPAGGSYGQYF.

Comment on this clonotype: This may arise from a read error, as a much more abundant clone is one base away. The CDR3 region is CASSLAPVAQPRHF. CDR3 nucleotides: TGTGCCAGCAGTTTGGCTCCGGTGGCCCAGCCCCGGCATTTT. The V gene is TRBV27, the J gene TRBJ1-5; unclear D gene. The CDR3 is 14 residues long. The germline CDR1 and CDR2 sequences are MNHEY and SMNVEV (reference sequence).

The V call is TRBV7-6, the J call TRBJ2-2; D tentatively reads TRBD1 or TRBD2 (5 bases each). This CDR3 is built from 17 residues. Germline V lookup: CDR1 SGHVS, CDR2 FNYEAQ. V was shortened by 0 bases and J by 0 bases, with 11 bases between the two germline ends. The CDR3 DNA sequence: TGTGCCAGCAGCTTAGCGGGACGAACTTCGAACACCGGGGAGCTGTTTTTT. Residues: CASSLAGRTSNTGELFF.

The J gene is TRBJ2-1, the V gene TRBV19; 7 bases are shared with TRBD2. The ends lost 3 bases at V and 5 bases at J; junction bases unmatched: 10. Germline CDR1 and CDR2: LNHDA and SQIVND (reference sequence). This CDR3 comprises 16 residues. The CDR3 loop reads CASSMWLAEADNEQFF. The CDR3 DNA reads TGTGCCAGTAGTATGTGGCTAGCGGAAGCCGACAATGAGCAGTTCTTC.

This clonotype was counted a few times. CDR3 in amino acids: CSAREAFAGRPLEQYF. The CDR3 DNA reads as TGCAGTGCTAGGGAGGCGTTCGCGGGGAGGCCACTCGAGCAGTACTTC. The chain links TRBV20-1 to TRBJ2-7; possible D gene TRBD2, 6 bases. The ends were cut back, 3 bases at V and 6 bases at J, with 24 bases in the middle. Germline V CDR1 and CDR2: DFQATT, SNEGSKA (reference sequence). This CDR3 spans 16 amino acids.

This chain connects TRBV7-6 to TRBJ1-1; a possible D gene is TRBD1 (6 bases). This CDR3 has 16 amino acids. The V end was cut by 4 bases, the J end by 5 bases, with 20 bases between. Germline lookup yields CDR1 SGHVS and CDR2 FNYEAQ. CDR3 bases: TGTGCCAGCAGCTCGCAACCCGGACAGCGAGGGACTGAAGCTTTCTTT. It specifies CASSSQPGQRGTEAFF.

As concerns this clonotype: A much larger clone sits a single nucleotide away, making a read error possible. The J gene is TRBJ2-4, the V gene TRBV7-9; a possible D gene is TRBD2 (6 bases). Germline V gene sequence: CDR1 SEHNR, CDR2 FQNEAQ (reference sequence). The CDR3 runs to 17 residues. The CDR3 nucleotides are TGTGCCAGCAGCTTCTGGGTGGGGACTCTAGCCAAAACCATTCAGTACTTC. Protein: CASSFWVGTLAKTIQYF. The full variable domain, with the rest looked up from reference TRBV7-9 and TRBJ2-4, is DTGVSQNPRHKITKRGQNVTFRCDPISEHNRLYWYRQTLGQGPEFLTYFQNEAQLEKSRLLSDRFSAERPKGSFSTLEIQRTEQGDSAMYLCASSFWVGTLAKTIQYFGAGTRLSVL.

This clonotype appeared many times. This sequence joins TRBV10-3 and TRBJ2-1; D is ambiguous. Trimming removed 2 bases at V and 6 bases at J, with 5 bases between. The CDR3 is 12 residues long. The V gene's germline CDR1 is ENHRY and CDR2 SYGVKD. CDR3: CAISELSNEQFF. The CDR3 nucleotides are TGTGCCATCAGTGAGCTGTCCAATGAGCAGTTCTTC.

The chain has TRBV4-3 and TRBJ2-5; TRBD1 might be the D (5 bases). The germline V gene has CDR1 LGHNA and CDR2 YSLEER. Trimming cost V 4 bases and J 1 base, with 10 bases left between them. This CDR3 has 14 amino acids. The CDR3 sequence is CASSPDRSQETQYF. The CDR3 DNA is TGCGCCAGCAGCCCCGACAGATCCCAAGAGACCCAGTACTTC.

Ten or more counts support this clonotype. This chain connects TRBV30 to TRBJ2-7; 7 nucleotides match TRBD1. Per the germline V gene, CDR1 is GTSNPN and CDR2 is SVGIG (reference sequence). V trimming: 4 bases; J trimming: 2 bases; junction bases outside the gene matches: 8. CDR3 size: 14 residues. The CDR3: CAWTKTGLTYEQYF. The CDR3 bases are TGTGCCTGGACGAAGACAGGGCTCACCTACGAGCAGTACTTC. Combining the CDR3 with reference TRBV30 and TRBJ2-7 gives the whole variable domain SQTIHQWPATLVQPVGSPLSLECTVEGTSNPNLYWYRQAAGRGLQLLFYSVGIGQISSEVPQNLSASRPQDRQFILSSKKLLLSDSGFYLCAWTKTGLTYEQYFGPGTRLTVT.

This clonotype was found a few times. Since a much larger clone is just one base distant, this may be a read error. The chain has TRBV20-1 and TRBJ2-1; 7 positions agree with TRBD1. Germline values: CDR1 DFQATT, CDR2 SNEGSKA (reference sequence). Trimming took 6 bases from V and 1 from J; bases not matched to a gene: 6. There are 14 residues in the CDR3. The CDR3 DNA follows: TGCAGTGCAACAGGGGAGCTGTCCTACAATGAGCAGTTCTTC. It codes for CSATGELSYNEQFF.

Notes on this clonotype: A much bigger clone sits one base away, suggesting this may be a read error. The chain uses TRBV7-9 and TRBJ1-6; D unresolved. Between the trimmed V and J ends, which lost 5 bases and 10 bases, there was a span of 27 bases. The CDR3 is made up of 18 amino acids. CDR1 and CDR2 (germline): SEHNR, FQNEAQ (reference sequence). The CDR3 reads CASSPPAALELAGSPLHF. The CDR3 bases are TGTGCCAGCAGCCCACCGGCGGCACTTGAATTGGCGGGCTCACCCCTCCACTTT.

Ten or more counts support this clonotype. The chain has TRBV7-8 and TRBJ2-5; D gene ambiguous. Trimming removed 5 bases from V and 2 bases from J, with 12 bases in between. Germline V lookup: CDR1 SGHVS, CDR2 FQNEAQ. The CDR3 spans 14 residues. CDR3 residues: CASSTTVGQETQYF. The CDR3 coding sequence is TGTGCCAGCAGCACGACTGTGGGACAAGAGACCCAGTACTTC.

This clonotype was counted many times. The chain links TRBV20-1 to TRBJ2-7; 7 nucleotides line up with TRBD1. Per the germline V gene, CDR1 is DFQATT and CDR2 is SNEGSKA (reference sequence). Trimming cost V 6 bases and J 1 base; bases outside gene matches: 3. CDR3 length: 12 amino acids. CDR3 sequence: CSARGQSYEQYF. In DNA, the CDR3 is TGCAGTGCCAGGGGACAGTCCTACGAGCAGTACTTC.

This clonotype was detected only a few times. The chain uses TRBV28 and TRBJ2-7; D remains ambiguous. Looked up from germline, CDR1 is MDHEN and CDR2 is SYDVKM. Deletions cut 3 bases from V and 2 bases from J, with 14 bases between. This CDR3 region has 15 residues. The CDR3 reads CASSFPGPRTYEQYF. In DNA, the CDR3 is TGTGCCAGCAGTTTCCCTGGGCCCCGGACCTACGAGCAGTACTTC.

V gene TRBV6-6 combines with J gene TRBJ2-7, with D perhaps matching TRBD1 (6 bases). The V end was cut by 8 bases, the J end by 6 bases, with 20 bases between. The CDR3 covers 14 residues. Germline loops: CDR1 MNHNY, CDR2 SVGAGI (reference sequence). The CDR3 spells CASELGARFGEQYF. For the CDR3, the DNA is TGTGCCAGCGAGTTGGGGGCCCGATTTGGCGAGCAGTACTTC.

In the case of this clonotype: A much larger clone sits a single nucleotide away, making a read error possible. The rearrangement links TRBV7-2 to TRBJ2-3; D may be TRBD2 (6 bases). Trimming cost V 5 bases and J 4 bases, with 22 bases left between them. Germline V CDR1 and CDR2: SGHTA, FQGNSA. This CDR3 has 17 amino acids. CDR3 in amino acids: CASSLFAPQAGADTQYF. The CDR3 nucleotides are TGTGCCAGCAGCCTTTTTGCCCCTCAAGCGGGCGCAGATACGCAGTATTTT.

This clonotype was counted between two and nine times. The chain joins TRBV24-1 to TRBJ2-3; unclear D gene. The CDR3 consists of 15 residues. Trimming pared 1 base from V and 4 bases from J, leaving 11 bases between. The germline V gene encodes CDR1 KGHDR and CDR2 SFDVKD. CDR3 DNA sequence: TGTGCCACCAGTGATTTTGGGGATCGAGCAGATACGCAGTATTTT. It encodes CATSDFGDRADTQYF.

Notes on this clonotype: A much larger clone is a single base away; this may be a read error. The chain combines TRBV10-3 with TRBJ1-5; unclear D gene. The V gene's germline CDR1 is ENHRY and CDR2 SYGVKD. The CDR3 has 12 residues. Trimming took off 8 bases at V and 2 bases at J, with 7 bases between the two ends. CDR3 protein: CAIFGGNQPQHF. In DNA form, the CDR3 reads TGTGCCATCTTCGGGGGCAATCAGCCCCAGCATTTT.

This clonotype was recorded many times. CDR3 DNA sequence: TGTGCCAGCAGCTTACCAACCGGGACACACGAGCAGTACTTC. Its translation is CASSLPTGTHEQYF. The chain couples TRBV11-2 to TRBJ2-7; TRBD1 might be the D (6 bases). The germline V gene encodes CDR1 SGHAT and CDR2 FQNNGV. The V end was cut by 2 bases, the J end by 5 bases, with 13 bases between. CDR3 length: 14 amino acids.

This clonotype appeared many times. This chain links TRBV28 with TRBJ2-7; D might be TRBD1 or TRBD2, each matching 5 bases. Per the germline V gene, CDR1 is MDHEN and CDR2 is SYDVKM. The CDR3 contains 14 residues. V was cut by 7 bases and J by 3 bases, with 16 bases left in between. CDR3: CASTEGTAVYEQYF. In DNA, the CDR3 is TGTGCCAGCACCGAAGGGACGGCAGTCTACGAGCAGTACTTC.

This clonotype was seen a handful of times. V and J are TRBV9 and TRBJ2-7; possibly TRBD1 or TRBD2 for D (5 bases each). Germline assignment: CDR1 SGDLS and CDR2 YYNGEE. This CDR3 is 14 amino acids long. V lost 4 bases, J lost 5 bases, and 16 bases lay in between. In DNA, the CDR3 is TGTGCCAGCAGCCCCTCCGTGTGGGACGACGAGCAGTACTTC. Translated, it gives CASSPSVWDDEQYF. Together with reference TRBV9 and TRBJ2-7, the CDR3 gives the full variable domain: DSGVTQTPKHLITATGQRVTLRCSPRSGDLSVYWYQQSLDQGLQFLIQYYNGEERAKGNILERFSAQQFPDLHSELNLSSLELGDSALYFCASSPSVWDDEQYFGPGTRLTVT.

This clonotype was seen many times. The chain couples TRBV2 to TRBJ2-5; the match to TRBD1 covers 12 bases. CDR1 SNHLY and CDR2 FYNNEI come from the germline V gene. Unmatched junction bases numbered 11, after V lost 7 bases and J lost 5 bases. The CDR3 sequence is 16 residues long. CDR3 loop: CASTAGTGGRRETQYF. For the CDR3, the DNA is TGTGCCAGCACTGCGGGGACAGGGGGCAGAAGGGAGACCCAGTACTTC. Full variable domain (remainder filled in from reference TRBV2 and TRBJ2-5): EPEVTQTPSHQVTQMGQEVILRCVPISNHLYFYWYRQILGQKVEFLVSFYNNEISEKSEIFDDQFSVERPDGSNFTLKIRSTKLEDSAMYFCASTAGTGGRRETQYFGPGTRLLVL.